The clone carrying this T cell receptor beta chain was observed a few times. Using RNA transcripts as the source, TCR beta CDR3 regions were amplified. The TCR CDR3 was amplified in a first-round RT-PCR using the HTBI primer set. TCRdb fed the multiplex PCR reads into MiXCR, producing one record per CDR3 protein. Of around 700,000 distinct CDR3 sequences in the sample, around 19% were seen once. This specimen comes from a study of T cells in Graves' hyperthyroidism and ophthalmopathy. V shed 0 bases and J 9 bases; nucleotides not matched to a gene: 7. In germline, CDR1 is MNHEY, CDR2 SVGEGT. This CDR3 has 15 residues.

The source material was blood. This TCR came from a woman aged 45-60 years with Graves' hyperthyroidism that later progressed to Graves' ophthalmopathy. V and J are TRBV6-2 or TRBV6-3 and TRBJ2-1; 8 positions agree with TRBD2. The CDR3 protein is CASSYSGTSFSEQFF. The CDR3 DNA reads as TGTGCCAGCAGTTACTCAGGGACTAGTTTTAGTGAGCAGTTCTTC.